Below are 11 T cell receptor beta chains sequenced from a single sample in a study of T cell responses to AZD1222 COVID-19 vaccine. Clones were sequenced by immunoSEQ multiplex PCR, and TCRdb holds only the in-frame ones, with some missing. The sample lists 130,000 or so clones, more than 80% seen once, with 2.9% in the top ten. This material consisted of peripheral blood, taken on day 0 of AZD1222 vaccination. The receptors here all came from an adult in good health.

The rearrangement links TRBV18 to TRBJ1-2; maybe TRBD1 (5 bases). CDR1 KGHSH and CDR2 LQKENI come from the germline V gene. V was shortened by 3 bases and J by 1 base, with 9 bases between the two germline ends. The CDR3 covers 14 residues. The CDR3, as DNA: TGTGCCAGCTCACCGGTGGGACGTAACTATGGCTACACCTTC. It is translated as CASSPVGRNYGYTF.

The V call is TRBV7-8, the J call TRBJ1-5; D is ambiguous. Germline-derived CDR1 and CDR2 are SGHVS and FQNEAQ. This CDR3 contains 13 residues. V was pared by 6 bases and J by 3 bases, with 9 bases between. The CDR3 loop reads CASSSQPNQPQHF. The CDR3 nucleotides read TGTGCCAGCAGTAGCCAACCCAATCAGCCCCAGCATTTT.

This chain links TRBV4-2 with TRBJ2-7; the D is unclear. Germline V gene sequence: CDR1 LGHNA, CDR2 YNFKEQ. V was trimmed by 3 bases and J by 3 bases, leaving 12 bases between them. The length of the CDR3 is 14 residues. The CDR3 reads CASSQDLVGYEQYF. CDR3 nucleotides: TGTGCCAGCAGCCAGGACCTTGTGGGCTACGAGCAGTACTTC.

The chain links TRBV5-1 to TRBJ1-3, with TRBD1 matching over 7 bases. The CDR3 runs to 15 residues. V gave up 2 bases and J gave up 4 bases; unmatched junction bases: 6. Germline CDR1 and CDR2: SGHRS and YFSETQ. The CDR3 region is CASSFRGQRGNTIYF. CDR3 DNA: TGCGCCAGCAGCTTTAGGGGGCAGAGAGGAAACACCATATATTTT.

V is TRBV28 and J is TRBJ1-2, with TRBD1 as a possible D gene (5 bases). The ends were cut back, 8 bases at V and 1 base at J, with 17 bases in the middle. The CDR3 loop spans 15 amino acids. Looked up from germline, CDR1 is MDHEN and CDR2 is SYDVKM. This chain's CDR3 is CASSTGGTDNYGYTF. Written as DNA, the CDR3 is TGTGCCAGCTCTACCGGCGGGACGGATAACTATGGCTACACCTTC.

V is TRBV2 and J is TRBJ1-1, with D unresolved. This CDR3 contains 12 residues. V gave up 4 bases and J gave up 4 bases, with 7 bases separating them. Germline assignment: CDR1 SNHLY and CDR2 FYNNEI. Here the CDR3 DNA reads TGTGCCAGCAGTGTGGGAGTCACTGAAGCTTTCTTT. Its protein product is CASSVGVTEAFF.

The chain uses TRBV27 and TRBJ1-1; D perhaps matches TRBD1 (6 bases). This CDR3 has 13 residues. Germline values: CDR1 MNHEY, CDR2 SMNVEV (reference sequence). With 7 bases removed from V and 0 bases from J, the gap between germline ends came to 9 bases. CDR3 sequence (DNA): TGTGCCAGCAAGCGGGACATGAACACTGAAGCTTTCTTT. It yields the protein CASKRDMNTEAFF.

The chain has TRBV5-1 and TRBJ2-1, with D unclear. The V gene's germline CDR1 is SGHRS and CDR2 YFSETQ. This CDR3 contains 14 residues. V lost 6 bases, J lost 8 bases, and 18 bases lay in between. Here the CDR3 DNA reads TGCGCCAGCACGGTTCGCCCGGGCCGGGATGAGCAGTTCTTC. As protein: CASTVRPGRDEQFF. Full variable domain (rest looked up from reference TRBV5-1 and TRBJ2-1): KAGVTQTPRYLIKTRGQQVTLSCSPISGHRSVSWYQQTPGQGLQFLFEYFSETQRNKGNFPGRFSGRQFSNSRSEMNVSTLELGDSALYLCASTVRPGRDEQFFGPGTRLTVL.

The rearrangement uses TRBV10-3 and TRBJ2-1, with 16 positions matching TRBD2. The CDR3 sequence is 17 residues long. From germline, CDR1 is ENHRY and CDR2 SYGVKD. V was pared by 5 bases and J by 5 bases, with 6 bases of the junction left unmatched. The CDR3 sequence: CAISPGLAGGLNNEQFF. CDR3 in DNA: TGTGCCATCAGTCCGGGACTAGCGGGGGGGCTTAACAATGAGCAGTTCTTC.

V and J are TRBV19 and TRBJ1-5; D might be TRBD1 (6 bases). The CDR3 sequence is 15 residues long. Germline V gene sequence: CDR1 LNHDA, CDR2 SQIVND (reference sequence). Trimming removed 4 bases from V and 2 bases from J, with 12 bases in between. This CDR3 is CASSTRGPGNQPQHF. The CDR3 DNA reads as TGTGCCAGTAGTACCCGGGGGCCCGGCAATCAGCCCCAGCATTTT.

The genes are TRBV28 and TRBJ2-2, with TRBD2 matching 11 bases. The V and J ends lost 2 bases and 6 bases, in that order; junction bases with no gene match: 2. The CDR3 covers 15 residues. The V gene's germline CDR1 is MDHEN and CDR2 SYDVKM. The CDR3 region is CASSLGGLAAGELFF. For the CDR3, the DNA is TGTGCCAGCAGTTTAGGGGGACTAGCGGCCGGGGAGCTGTTTTTT.